This T cell receptor beta chain emerged from a study of T cell repertoires in cytomegalovirus infection. Per germline, CDR1 SGHVS and CDR2 FNYEAQ. The V gene end was trimmed by 9 bases and the J gene end by 3 bases; junction bases not matched to a gene: 7. The CDR3 runs 14 residues. Comments on this clonotype: The antigen remains undetermined.

MiXCR, run by TCRdb on the reads, gives a single entry per CDR3 protein. Of some 590,000 distinct CDR3 sequences in the sample, approximately 40% are singletons; the top ten hold 40% to 60%. The sequencing used cultured PBMCs, collected from culture after CMV antigen stimulation. This sequence was found in a human donor in good health (CMV status not recorded). Some clones in this sample may be carry-over from other donors' samples. This sequence joins TRBV7-6 and TRBJ2-1, with 8 bases fitting TRBD1. CDR3 DNA: TGTGCCAGGACAGGGGCTAGGGGCTACAATGAGCAGTTCTTC. Its translation: CARTGARGYNEQFF.